The subject of this entry is one T cell receptor beta chain. The assay was immunoSEQ multiplex PCR, and TCRdb's table has in-frame clones only and misses some. Here the sample spans about 280,000 clones, roughly 90% being singletons. The CDR3 sequence is 16 residues long. The germline V and J ends were trimmed by 1 base and 1 base, with 11 bases remaining between them. Germline V gene sequence: CDR1 SGHTA, CDR2 FQGNSA. The data stem from a study of cytomegalovirus exposure and HLA in healthy donors. V gene TRBV7-2 combines with J gene TRBJ2-1; D not resolved. This sequence originates from a woman younger than 35 in good health and CMV-seronegative. Material: PBMCs. This CDR3 reads CASSLGGGGSYNEQFF. CDR3 sequence (DNA): TGTGCCAGCAGCTTAGGAGGCGGCGGATCCTACAATGAGCAGTTCTTC.